This passage covers 24 T cell receptor beta chains from one sample sequenced in a study of blood T cell repertoires in COVID-19. Only in-frame clones appear in the TCRdb table, and some are missing; sequencing was by immunoSEQ multiplex PCR. The sample records about 170,000 clones, roughly 91% being singletons. The sequenced sample was peripheral blood. Every receptor here comes from a man aged 50 or older who had recovered from COVID-19.

The chain carries TRBV27 and TRBJ2-1, with D possibly TRBD2 on 6 matching bases. Germline V lookup: CDR1 MNHEY, CDR2 SMNVEV (reference sequence). CDR3 size: 13 residues. With 2 bases removed from V and 5 bases from J, the gap between germline ends came to 7 bases. CDR3 bases: TGTGCCAGCAGTTTAGGAGGGGACAATGAGCAGTTCTTC. Translation gives CASSLGGDNEQFF.

The J gene is TRBJ2-2, the V gene TRBV10-3; D is uncertain. The CDR3 runs 13 residues. V dropped 2 bases and J dropped 4 bases, with 5 bases sitting between them. Germline V CDR1 and CDR2: ENHRY, SYGVKD. The CDR3 coding sequence is TGTGCCATCAGTGAGCTGAGCACCGGGGAGCTGTTTTTT. It is translated as CAISELSTGELFF.

V is TRBV10-3 and J is TRBJ1-1; maybe TRBD1 (5 bases). The length of the CDR3 is 13 residues. Germline loops: CDR1 ENHRY, CDR2 SYGVKD. V shed 0 bases and J shed 7 bases, with 9 bases lying between them. In DNA, the CDR3 is TGTGCCATCAGTGAGTCCGCAGGGAATGAAGCTTTCTTT. Protein product: CAISESAGNEAFF.

This sequence joins TRBV4-1 and TRBJ2-7; a possible D gene is TRBD1 (5 bases). V shed 1 base and J shed 0 bases, with 16 bases lying between them. The CDR3 has 17 amino acids. Germline loops: CDR1 MGHRA, CDR2 YSYEKL. The CDR3 loop is CASSQAISVGASYEQYF. The CDR3 bases are TGCGCCAGCAGCCAAGCAATATCGGTAGGGGCCTCCTACGAGCAGTACTTC.

The CDR3 nucleotides read TGTGCCAGCAGCGTAGACGCAGGCTACGAGCAGTACTTC. It yields the protein CASSVDAGYEQYF. This chain joins TRBV9 and TRBJ2-7, with D unresolved. Trimming shortened V by 0 bases and J by 3 bases, and 7 bases separated the two germline ends. This CDR3 contains 13 residues. Germline assignment: CDR1 SGDLS and CDR2 YYNGEE.

This chain links TRBV7-2 with TRBJ2-1, with 11 bases matching TRBD2. This CDR3 spans 17 amino acids. The ends lost 5 bases at V and 7 bases at J; junction bases unmatched: 13. The germline CDR1 and CDR2 sequences are SGHTA and FQGNSA. This CDR3 reads CASSIVVSGRAGNEQFF. CDR3 coding DNA: TGTGCCAGCAGCATAGTAGTTAGCGGGAGGGCCGGGAATGAGCAGTTCTTC.

The CDR3 loop is CASSLLDREQETQYF. The DNA of the CDR3 is TGTGCCAGCAGCTTGTTAGACAGGGAGCAAGAGACCCAGTACTTC. V and J are TRBV5-4 and TRBJ2-5; 7 nucleotides match TRBD1. The length of the CDR3 is 15 residues. CDR1 SGHNT and CDR2 YYREEE come from the germline V gene (reference sequence). Losses at the gene ends were 1 base for V and 2 bases for J; bases not matched to a gene: 5. The variable domain in full, with the rest retrieved from reference TRBV5-4 and TRBJ2-5, is ETGVTQSPTHLIKTRGQQVTLRCSSQSGHNTVSWYQQALGQGPQFIFQYYREEENGRGNFPPRFSGLQFPNYSSELNVNALELDDSALYLCASSLLDREQETQYFGPGTRLLVL.

This sequence joins TRBV28 and TRBJ2-6; 9 bases match TRBD1. This CDR3 contains 19 residues. V lost 3 bases to trimming and J lost 2 bases; unmatched junction nucleotides: 11. CDR1 is MDHEN and CDR2 is SYDVKM in the germline V gene. CDR3 DNA sequence: TGTGCCAGCAGTTTTTTAGGGACAGGGAGGCTGACTGGGGCCAACGTCCTGACTTTC. The encoded protein is CASSFLGTGRLTGANVLTF.

The chain combines TRBV5-1 with TRBJ2-3; 10 nucleotides agree with TRBD2. With 4 bases clipped from V and 2 bases from J, the junction kept 4 bases outside the gene matches. The length of the CDR3 is 15 residues. CDR1 SGHRS and CDR2 YFSETQ come from the germline V gene. The CDR3 DNA is TGCGCCAGCAGCCTAGGGACTAGCGCCACAGATACGCAGTATTTT. It codes for CASSLGTSATDTQYF.

The chain carries TRBV6-5 and TRBJ2-3; 8 bases map to TRBD1. V lost 4 bases and J lost 9; bases outside the gene matches: 12. The CDR3 is 15 residues long. Germline CDR1 reads MNHEY; CDR2 reads SVGAGI. CDR3: CASSSSTRQGRTQYF. The CDR3 DNA follows: TGTGCCAGCAGTTCCTCGACACGACAGGGGAGAACGCAGTATTTT.

The rearrangement links TRBV7-9 to TRBJ2-5; D gene unclear. CDR1 SEHNR and CDR2 FQNEAQ come from the germline V gene (reference sequence). The CDR3 loop spans 10 amino acids. The ends were cut back, 6 bases at V and 8 bases at J, with 7 bases in the middle. For the CDR3, the DNA is TGTGCCAGCAGGAGAGATACCCAGTACTTC. Translation gives CASRRDTQYF.

This chain uses TRBV5-4 with TRBJ2-1; TRBD2 aligns across 15 bases. With 4 bases clipped from V and 9 bases from J, the junction kept 5 bases outside the gene matches. The germline CDR1 and CDR2 sequences are SGHNT and YYREEE (reference sequence). The CDR3 spans 15 residues. The CDR3 sequence: CASSPGLAGGSEQFF. For the CDR3, the DNA is TGTGCCAGCAGCCCGGGACTAGCGGGGGGAAGTGAGCAGTTCTTC.

The chain recombines TRBV27 with TRBJ2-3; 9 nucleotides agree with TRBD2. CDR1 and CDR2 from the germline V gene are MNHEY and SMNVEV (reference sequence). This CDR3 is 16 amino acids long. J was trimmed by 1 base and V by 5 bases; bases with no gene match: 7. CDR3 sequence (DNA): TGTGCCAGCAGTCTTCTCGCGGGGGGGGGCACAGATACGCAGTATTTT. The encoded protein is CASSLLAGGGTDTQYF.

The CDR3 region has the DNA TGTGCCAGCAGCTTGACAGGGATAGGAAAACTGTTTTTT. It is translated as CASSLTGIGKLFF. The chain uses TRBV5-8 and TRBJ1-4, with D possibly being TRBD1 (6 bases). CDR1 is SGHTS, CDR2 YDEGEE, per germline. V dropped 1 base and J dropped 10 bases, with 11 bases sitting between them. CDR3 length equals 13 residues. The full variable domain, with the rest looked up from reference TRBV5-8 and TRBJ1-4, is EAGVTQSPTHLIKTRGQQATLRCSPISGHTSVYWYQQALGLGLQFLLWYDEGEERNRGNFPPRFSGRQFPNYSSELNVNALELEDSALYLCASSLTGIGKLFFGSGTQLSVL.

This chain joins TRBV19 and TRBJ2-1, with D possibly being TRBD1 (6 bases). The CDR3 totals 14 residues. Germline V gives CDR1 LNHDA, CDR2 SQIVND (reference sequence). The V gene lost 5 bases and the J gene lost 8 bases, with 16 bases spanning the gap. CDR3 in DNA: TGTGCCAGTAGTTTGGCAGGGGACCTCGATGAGCAGTTCTTC. Protein: CASSLAGDLDEQFF.

A single count supports this clone. This chain links TRBV24-1 with TRBJ2-2; TRBD1 aligns across 7 bases. Germline V lookup: CDR1 KGHDR, CDR2 SFDVKD. The CDR3 loop spans 15 amino acids. Trimming at V came to 3 bases and at J to 4 bases, leaving 4 bases not matched to a gene. CDR3 in amino acids: CATSDPRQGTGELFF. CDR3 nucleotide sequence: TGTGCCACCAGTGATCCTCGACAGGGCACCGGGGAGCTGTTTTTT.

The chain uses TRBV19 and TRBJ1-4; D is unresolved. The V and J ends lost 9 bases and 4 bases respectively, with 9 bases between them. The germline gives CDR1 LNHDA, CDR2 SQIVND (reference sequence). This CDR3 has 12 amino acids. In DNA form, the CDR3 reads TGTGCCAGCAGAGACTATAATGAAAAACTGTTTTTT. This gives the protein CASRDYNEKLFF. Supplemented by reference TRBV19 and TRBJ1-4, the full variable domain reads DGGITQSPKYLFRKEGQNVTLSCEQNLNHDAMYWYRQDPGQGLRLIYYSQIVNDFQKGDIAEGYSVSREKKESFPLTVTSAQKNPTAFYLCASRDYNEKLFFGSGTQLSVL.

The chain combines TRBV19 with TRBJ2-1; 10 bases match TRBD1. Germline loops: CDR1 LNHDA, CDR2 SQIVND (reference sequence). Trimming cost V 4 bases and J 7 bases; bases outside gene matches: 7. This CDR3 region has 15 residues. The CDR3 here is CASSTHRDRGNEQFF. The DNA for the CDR3 is TGTGCCAGTAGTACCCACCGGGACAGGGGAAATGAGCAGTTCTTC.

V gene TRBV11-2 combines with J gene TRBJ2-1; 8 positions agree with TRBD2. CDR1 is SGHAT and CDR2 is FQNNGV in the germline V gene. Trimming removed 1 base from V and 5 bases from J; junction bases left unmatched: 4. There are 15 residues in the CDR3. CDR3 loop: CASSLGAGGNNEQFF. CDR3 DNA: TGTGCCAGCAGCTTAGGGGCGGGGGGAAACAATGAGCAGTTCTTC.

This clone came up once. This chain links TRBV2 with TRBJ1-5; unclear D gene. The V gene's germline CDR1 is SNHLY and CDR2 FYNNEI. The length of the CDR3 is 14 residues. Trimming left V 4 bases short and J 0 bases short, with 7 bases between. CDR3 sequence (DNA): TGTGCCAGCAGTGTGGAGAATAGCAATCAGCCCCAGCATTTT. It is translated as CASSVENSNQPQHF.

The V call is TRBV28, the J call TRBJ1-4; D is perhaps TRBD1 (6 bases). The CDR3 has 15 amino acids. V shed 4 bases and J shed 10 bases, with 19 bases lying between them. Looked up from germline, CDR1 is MDHEN and CDR2 is SYDVKM. The CDR3 DNA reads TGTGCCAGCAGTTCGAGCTCCGGGACCAGGGGAAAACTGTTTTTT. It encodes CASSSSSGTRGKLFF.

The chain has TRBV5-1 and TRBJ1-2; no clear D. V gave up 7 bases and J gave up 8 bases, with 12 bases separating them. CDR3 length: 11 residues. The germline CDR1 and CDR2 sequences are SGHRS and YFSETQ. In DNA form, the CDR3 reads TGCGCCAGCCAGACGGACTTGGGCTACACCTTC. Protein sequence: CASQTDLGYTF.

The CDR3 DNA follows: TGTGCCAGCAGCTTCTCGCAGTCCTCTGGAAACACCATATATTTT. It encodes CASSFSQSSGNTIYF. V is TRBV5-5 and J is TRBJ1-3; the D is unclear. This CDR3 has 15 amino acids. The V gene lost 2 bases and the J gene lost 0 bases, with 9 bases spanning the gap. Germline CDR1 is SGHKS and CDR2 is YYEKEE (reference sequence).

V and J are TRBV6-5 and TRBJ1-4; 10 bases are shared with TRBD1. Germline V gives CDR1 MNHEY, CDR2 SVGAGI. The CDR3 has 13 residues. J was trimmed by 8 bases and V by 10 bases; bases with no gene match: 7. This chain's CDR3 is CATRDRGGEKLFF. The CDR3 bases are TGTGCCACCCGGGACAGGGGAGGGGAAAAACTGTTTTTT.